This T cell receptor (beta chain) is from a study of Ad26.COV2.S vaccination and SARS-CoV-2 variants. Study-wide results and limits: While placebo recipients had lower spike-specific TCR breadth, vaccine recipients had more.

Produced via immunoSEQ multiplex PCR; TCRdb's table is partial and in-frame only. The data contain a few hundred thousand clones, around 90% of them singletons. The treatment was: roughly 18 received Ad26.COV2.S at low or high dose, single or two shots; roughly 5 received placebo; per-sample allocation not given. Specimen acquisition occurred on day 63 following the initial vaccine or placebo injection. Turning to this clone: Its antigen is currently unknown.

The V gene lost 2 bases and the J gene lost 4 bases, with 15 bases spanning the gap. CDR3 length: 15 amino acids. Germline CDR1 SGHNT, CDR2 YYREEE (reference sequence). This receptor was obtained from a person between 18 and 65 years old who received the Ad26.COV2.S COVID-19 vaccine or a placebo. The input for sequencing was peripheral blood, taken in a trial of Ad26.COV2.S vaccine versus placebo. This sequence joins TRBV5-4 and TRBJ2-5; D possibly corresponds to TRBD1 (6 bases). CDR3 in amino acids: CASSFSGTSGETQYF. As DNA, the CDR3 is TGTGCCAGCAGCTTTTCCGGGACATCGGGAGAGACCCAGTACTTC.